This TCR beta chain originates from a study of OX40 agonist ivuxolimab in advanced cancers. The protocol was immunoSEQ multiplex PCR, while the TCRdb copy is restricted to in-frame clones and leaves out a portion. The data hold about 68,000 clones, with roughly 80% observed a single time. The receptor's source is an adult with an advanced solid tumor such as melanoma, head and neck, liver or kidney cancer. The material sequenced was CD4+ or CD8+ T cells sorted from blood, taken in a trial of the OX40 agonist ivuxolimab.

CDR3 region: CASSLRGAPNQPQHF. CDR3 in DNA: TGTGCCAGCAGCTTGAGAGGGGCCCCGAATCAGCCCCAGCATTTT. The chain has TRBV5-6 and TRBJ1-5; weak D call: TRBD1 (5 bases). This CDR3 is built from 15 residues. V lost 1 base and J lost 4, with 12 bases in between. The V gene's germline CDR1 is SGHDT and CDR2 YYEEEE.